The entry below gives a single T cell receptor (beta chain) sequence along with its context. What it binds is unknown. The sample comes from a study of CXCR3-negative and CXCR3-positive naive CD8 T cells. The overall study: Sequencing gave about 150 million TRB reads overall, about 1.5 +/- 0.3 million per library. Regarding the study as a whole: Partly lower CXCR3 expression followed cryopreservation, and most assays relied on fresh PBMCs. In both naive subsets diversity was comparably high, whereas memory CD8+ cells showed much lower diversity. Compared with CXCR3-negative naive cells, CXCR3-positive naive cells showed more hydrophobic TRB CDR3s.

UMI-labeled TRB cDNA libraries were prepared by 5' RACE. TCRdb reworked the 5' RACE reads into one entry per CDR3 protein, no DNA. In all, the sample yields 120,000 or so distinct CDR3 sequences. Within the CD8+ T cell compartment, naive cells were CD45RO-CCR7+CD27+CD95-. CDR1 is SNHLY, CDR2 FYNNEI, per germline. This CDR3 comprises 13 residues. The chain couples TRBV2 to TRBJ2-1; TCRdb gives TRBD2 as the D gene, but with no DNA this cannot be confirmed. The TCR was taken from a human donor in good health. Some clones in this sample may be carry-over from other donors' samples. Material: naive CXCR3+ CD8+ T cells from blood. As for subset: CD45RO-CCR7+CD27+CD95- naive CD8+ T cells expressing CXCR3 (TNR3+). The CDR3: CASSAGALREQFF.